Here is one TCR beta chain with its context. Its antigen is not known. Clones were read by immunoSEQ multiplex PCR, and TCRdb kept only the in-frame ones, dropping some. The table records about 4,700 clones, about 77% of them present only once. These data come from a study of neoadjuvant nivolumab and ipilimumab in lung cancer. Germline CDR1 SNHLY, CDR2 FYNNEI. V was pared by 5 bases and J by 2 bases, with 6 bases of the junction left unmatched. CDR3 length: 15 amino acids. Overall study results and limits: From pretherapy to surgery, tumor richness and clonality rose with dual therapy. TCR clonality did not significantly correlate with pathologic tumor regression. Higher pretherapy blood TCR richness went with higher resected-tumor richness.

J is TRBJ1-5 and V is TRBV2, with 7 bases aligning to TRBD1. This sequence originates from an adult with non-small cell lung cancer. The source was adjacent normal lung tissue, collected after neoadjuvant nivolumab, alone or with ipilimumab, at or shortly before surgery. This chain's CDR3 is CASSRDSSRNQPQHF. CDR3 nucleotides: TGTGCCAGCAGTCGGGACAGCAGTCGCAATCAGCCCCAGCATTTT.